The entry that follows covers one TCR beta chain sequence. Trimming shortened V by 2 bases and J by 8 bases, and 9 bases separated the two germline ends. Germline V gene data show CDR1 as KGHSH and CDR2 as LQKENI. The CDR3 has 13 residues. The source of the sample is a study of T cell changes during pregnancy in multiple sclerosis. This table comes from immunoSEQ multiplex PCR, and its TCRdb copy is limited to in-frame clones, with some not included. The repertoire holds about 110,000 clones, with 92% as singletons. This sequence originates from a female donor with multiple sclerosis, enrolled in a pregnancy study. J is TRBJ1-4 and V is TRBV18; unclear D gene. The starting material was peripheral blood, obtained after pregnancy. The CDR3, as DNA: TGTGCCAGCTCACCAGTCGGTTTCGAAAAACTGTTTTTT. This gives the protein CASSPVGFEKLFF.